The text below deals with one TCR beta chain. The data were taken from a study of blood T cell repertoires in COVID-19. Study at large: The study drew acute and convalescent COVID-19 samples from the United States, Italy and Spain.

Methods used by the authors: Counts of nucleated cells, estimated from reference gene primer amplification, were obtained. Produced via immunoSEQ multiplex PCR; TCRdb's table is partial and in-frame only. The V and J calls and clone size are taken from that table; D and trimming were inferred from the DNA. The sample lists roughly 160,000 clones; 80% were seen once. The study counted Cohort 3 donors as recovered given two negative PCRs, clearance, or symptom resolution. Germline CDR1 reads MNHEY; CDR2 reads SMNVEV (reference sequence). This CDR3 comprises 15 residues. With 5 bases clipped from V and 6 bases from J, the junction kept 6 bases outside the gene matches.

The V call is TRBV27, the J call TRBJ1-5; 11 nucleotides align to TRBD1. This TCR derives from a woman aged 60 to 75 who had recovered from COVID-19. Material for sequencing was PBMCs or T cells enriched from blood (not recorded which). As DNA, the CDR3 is TGTGCCAGCAGTCGGACAGGGGGCGCGAGTCAGCCCCAGCATTTT. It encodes CASSRTGGASQPQHF.